This entry lists 10 T cell receptor beta chains sequenced from one sample in a study of blood T cell repertoires in COVID-19. Assay: immunoSEQ multiplex PCR; the TCRdb copy retains only in-frame clones and omits some. The data show around 150,000 clones, with 65% to 85% seen just once and roughly 3.6% held by the top ten. The sample taken for sequencing was peripheral blood. The receptors shown here come from a woman older than 75 with acute or convalescent COVID-19.

The rearrangement links TRBV11-2 to TRBJ1-3, with unresolved D. CDR1 and CDR2 (germline): SGHAT, FQNNGV. Trimming removed 5 bases from V and 4 bases from J, with 12 bases in between. The length of the CDR3 is 14 residues. CDR3 coding DNA: TGTGCCAGCAGCGCCGGACTTGCGGGAAACACCATATATTTT. This sequence encodes CASSAGLAGNTIYF. Variable domain in full (rest from reference TRBV11-2 and TRBJ1-3): EAGVAQSPRYKIIEKRQSVAFWCNPISGHATLYWYQQILGQGPKLLIQFQNNGVVDDSQLPKDRFSAERLKGVDSTLKIQPAKLEDSAVYLCASSAGLAGNTIYFGEGSWLTVV.

V usage is TRBV10-1 and J usage is TRBJ1-1; TRBD1 agrees at 9 bases. Germline-derived CDR1 and CDR2 are WNHNN and SYGVQD (reference sequence). The V segment lost 6 bases and the J segment 0 bases; nucleotides outside the gene matches: 5. The length of the CDR3 is 15 residues. The CDR3 region is CASSAGQGLNTEAFF. The CDR3 DNA reads as TGCGCCAGCAGCGCCGGACAGGGGCTGAACACTGAAGCTTTCTTT.

The chain joins TRBV6-5 to TRBJ1-4; D call uncertain. Per germline, CDR1 MNHEY and CDR2 SVGAGI. V lost 9 bases, J lost 5 bases, and 16 bases lay in between. The CDR3 has 14 amino acids. CDR3 loop: CASHEGSGNEKLFF. The CDR3 coding sequence is TGTGCCAGTCATGAGGGCAGCGGAAATGAAAAACTGTTTTTT.

V and J are TRBV5-4 and TRBJ1-3; 7 bases are shared with TRBD1. Germline CDR1 is SGHNT and CDR2 is YYREEE (reference sequence). The V gene end was trimmed by 0 bases and the J gene end by 2 bases; junction bases not matched to a gene: 5. The length of the CDR3 is 16 residues. CDR3 residues: CASSLGGGGTGNTIYF. The CDR3 DNA follows: TGTGCCAGCAGCTTGGGAGGAGGGGGCACTGGAAACACCATATATTTT. The full variable domain, rest sourced from reference TRBV5-4 and TRBJ1-3, is ETGVTQSPTHLIKTRGQQVTLRCSSQSGHNTVSWYQQALGQGPQFIFQYYREEENGRGNFPPRFSGLQFPNYSSELNVNALELDDSALYLCASSLGGGGTGNTIYFGEGSWLTVV.

The chain joins TRBV10-1 to TRBJ1-2; unclear D gene. The V gene lost 5 bases and the J gene lost 3 bases, with 10 bases spanning the gap. The length of the CDR3 is 13 residues. The V gene's germline CDR1 is WNHNN and CDR2 SYGVQD (reference sequence). CDR3 protein: CASSLGVDYGYTF. The CDR3 DNA reads as TGCGCCAGCAGTCTCGGGGTGGACTATGGCTACACCTTC.

The chain joins TRBV2 to TRBJ1-2; TRBD1 aligns across 8 bases. J was trimmed by 7 bases and V by 4 bases; bases with no gene match: 8. The germline CDR1 and CDR2 sequences are SNHLY and FYNNEI. This CDR3 spans 14 amino acids. The CDR3 bases are TGTGCCAGCAGTGTATCGGACAGGGTCTTTGGCTACACCTTC. This gives the protein CASSVSDRVFGYTF.

The chain uses TRBV18 and TRBJ2-2; 8 nucleotides line up with TRBD1. Germline V gene lookup returns CDR1 KGHSH and CDR2 LQKENI. The V and J ends lost 8 bases and 5 bases, in that order; junction bases with no gene match: 16. There are 17 residues in the CDR3. CDR3 residues: CASRGTQGAKATGELFF. The CDR3 DNA follows: TGTGCCAGCCGAGGAACGCAGGGGGCGAAAGCGACCGGGGAGCTGTTTTTT.

This clone was observed a few times. The gene calls are TRBV28 and TRBJ1-2; 7 bases align to TRBD1. Germline lookup yields CDR1 MDHEN and CDR2 SYDVKM. After removal of 2 bases from V and 4 bases from J, the junction contained 7 bases not matched to a gene. There are 15 residues in the CDR3. DNA for the CDR3: TGTGCCAGCAGTTTACTACTACAGGGGAGCTATGGCTACACCTTC. It encodes CASSLLLQGSYGYTF.

The V call is TRBV11-2, the J call TRBJ1-1; possible D gene TRBD1, 6 bases. Trimming pared 5 bases from V and 7 bases from J, leaving 17 bases between. The germline CDR1 and CDR2 sequences are SGHAT and FQNNGV. CDR3 length: 14 residues. CDR3 in DNA: TGTGCCAGCAGCGCACAGGCCATGGGACATGAAGCTTTCTTT. Residues: CASSAQAMGHEAFF.

The chain carries TRBV3-1 (or the pseudogene TRBV3-2) and TRBJ1-5; 9 positions agree with TRBD1. After removal of 1 base from V and 1 base from J, the junction contained 5 bases not matched to a gene. The length of the CDR3 is 17 residues. Germline-derived CDR1 and CDR2 are LGHDT and YNNKEL (reference sequence). The CDR3 spells CASSQGGTGTSNQPQHF. CDR3 sequence (DNA): TGTGCCAGCAGCCAAGGCGGGACAGGGACGAGCAATCAGCCCCAGCATTTT.